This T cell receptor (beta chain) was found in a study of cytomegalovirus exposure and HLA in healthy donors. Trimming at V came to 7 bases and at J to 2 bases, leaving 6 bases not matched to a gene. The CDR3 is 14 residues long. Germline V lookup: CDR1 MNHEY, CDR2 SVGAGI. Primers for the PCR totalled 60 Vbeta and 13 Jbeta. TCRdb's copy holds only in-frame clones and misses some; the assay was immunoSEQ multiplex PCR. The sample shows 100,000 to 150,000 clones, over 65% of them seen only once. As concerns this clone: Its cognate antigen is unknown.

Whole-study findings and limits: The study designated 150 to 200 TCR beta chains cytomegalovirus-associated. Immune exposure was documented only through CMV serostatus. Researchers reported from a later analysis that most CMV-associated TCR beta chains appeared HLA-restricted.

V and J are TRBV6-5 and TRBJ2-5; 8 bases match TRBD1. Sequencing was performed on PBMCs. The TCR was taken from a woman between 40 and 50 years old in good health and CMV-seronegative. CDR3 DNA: TGTGCCAGCACATCCGGGACAGGACAAGAGACCCAGTACTTC. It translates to CASTSGTGQETQYF.